These T cell receptor beta chains were read from a single sample in a study of siplizumab effects on memory and regulatory T cells. No antigens are known for them. Here immunoSEQ multiplex PCR was the method, and the copy in TCRdb shows in-frame clones only, minus some. The sample holds about 470 clones, approximately 71% seen once. Sequenced: CFSE-low (dividing) CD4+ T cells sorted from an allogeneic mixed lymphocyte reaction. These receptors originate from a human donor in good health; the cells came from an allogeneic mixed lymphocyte reaction. The CDR3 runs from the conserved cysteine through the conserved F or W. A D gene is named only where the DNA matches it firmly. The size field is filled for only some rows; it gives once, few, many or a size class.

j_call: TRBJ1-3; clone_size: few; v_call: TRBV6-5; d_call: -; cdr3_nt: TGTGCCAGCAGTTTGGGGGTGGGGGAACGCACCATATATTTT; cdr3_aa: CASSLGVGERTIYF
j_call: TRBJ1-1; clone_size: -; v_call: TRBV6-5; d_call: -; cdr3_nt: TGTGCCAGCAGCCTCGGCCCGGGATTGGGCACTGAAGCTTTCTTT; cdr3_aa: CASSLGPGLGTEAFF
j_call: TRBJ1-1; clone_size: -; v_call: TRBV7-2; d_call: -; cdr3_nt: TGTGCCAGCAGCTTAATGCGGAACACTGAAGCTTTCTTT; cdr3_aa: CASSLMRNTEAFF
j_call: TRBJ2-7; clone_size: -; v_call: TRBV2; d_call: -; cdr3_nt: TGTGCCAGCAGTCCGCAGCCAGGTTTCGGCGAGCAGTACTTC; cdr3_aa: CASSPQPGFGEQYF
j_call: TRBJ1-4; clone_size: few; v_call: TRBV5-1; d_call: -; cdr3_nt: TGCGCCAGCAGCTATGGGGATGCAACTAATGAAAAACTGTTTTTT; cdr3_aa: CASSYGDATNEKLFF
j_call: TRBJ2-7; clone_size: -; v_call: TRBV2; d_call: TRBD1; cdr3_nt: TGTGCCAGCAGTGAACCACCGGGGACAGCGCAAGGAACCTACGAGCAGTACTTC; cdr3_aa: CASSEPPGTAQGTYEQYF
j_call: TRBJ2-1; clone_size: -; v_call: TRBV5-5; d_call: TRBD2; cdr3_nt: TGTGCCAGCAGCTTTTGGGGACTAGCGGAAAATGAGCAGTTCTTC; cdr3_aa: CASSFWGLAENEQFF
j_call: TRBJ2-1; clone_size: -; v_call: TRBV5-1; d_call: TRBD1; cdr3_nt: TGCGCCAGCAGCCACGGGACAGAGTACAATGAGCAGTTCTTC; cdr3_aa: CASSHGTEYNEQFF
j_call: TRBJ2-1; clone_size: -; v_call: TRBV11-3; d_call: -; cdr3_nt: TGTGCCAGCAGCCGGTACCTGGCGGCCGCTTACAATGAGCAGTTCTTC; cdr3_aa: CASSRYLAAAYNEQFF
j_call: TRBJ1-5; clone_size: -; v_call: TRBV6-4; d_call: -; cdr3_nt: TGTGCCAGCAGCCAAGGACCAAATCAGCCCCAGCATTTT; cdr3_aa: CASSQGPNQPQHF
j_call: TRBJ2-7; clone_size: -; v_call: TRBV7-2; d_call: TRBD2; cdr3_nt: TGTGCCAGCAGCTTAGATAGCGGGAAGGGTTACGAGCAGTACTTC; cdr3_aa: CASSLDSGKGYEQYF
j_call: TRBJ2-7; clone_size: few; v_call: TRBV7-9; d_call: -; cdr3_nt: TGTGCCAGCAGCTTAGTGCAGGCCCACGAGCAGTACTTC; cdr3_aa: CASSLVQAHEQYF
j_call: TRBJ1-3; clone_size: -; v_call: TRBV5-6; d_call: TRBD1; cdr3_nt: TGTGCCAGCAGGGTAGACAGGGCTGGAAACACCATATATTTT; cdr3_aa: CASRVDRAGNTIYF
j_call: TRBJ1-1; clone_size: -; v_call: TRBV5-5; d_call: -; cdr3_nt: TGTGCCAGCTACATTCAGGGAGGGGCTGAAGCTTTCTTT; cdr3_aa: CASYIQGGAEAFF
j_call: TRBJ1-6; clone_size: -; v_call: TRBV5-1; d_call: TRBD1; cdr3_nt: TGCGCCAGCAGCTTGGACAGGGGTTCACCCCTCCACTTT; cdr3_aa: CASSLDRGSPLHF
j_call: TRBJ1-5; clone_size: -; v_call: TRBV28; d_call: -; cdr3_nt: TGTGCCAGCAGCAGGAATCAGCCCCAGCATTTT; cdr3_aa: CASSRNQPQHF
j_call: TRBJ2-1; clone_size: -; v_call: TRBV7-9; d_call: -; cdr3_nt: TGTGCCAGCAGCTTAGGACAGGCTTCCTACAATGAGCAGTTCTTC; cdr3_aa: CASSLGQASYNEQFF
j_call: TRBJ2-3; clone_size: -; v_call: TRBV5-1; d_call: TRBD2; cdr3_nt: TGCGCCAGCAGCCCTTTAGCGGGAGTTACAGATACGCAGTATTTT; cdr3_aa: CASSPLAGVTDTQYF
j_call: TRBJ2-5; clone_size: once; v_call: TRBV18; d_call: -; cdr3_nt: TGTGCCAGCTCACCCAAAGAGACCCAGTACTTC; cdr3_aa: CASSPKETQYF
j_call: TRBJ2-1; clone_size: few; v_call: TRBV7-9; d_call: TRBD2; cdr3_nt: TGTGCCAGCAGCTTAGATAGCGGGAGGTACAATGAGCAGTTCTTC; cdr3_aa: CASSLDSGRYNEQFF
j_call: TRBJ2-3; clone_size: -; v_call: TRBV28; d_call: -; cdr3_nt: TGTGCCAGCGTGGGTCTTCATACGCAGTATTTT; cdr3_aa: CASVGLHTQYF
j_call: TRBJ1-2; clone_size: -; v_call: TRBV10-3; d_call: -; cdr3_nt: TGTGCCATCAGCGGAGACAGTTTCTATGGCTACACCTTC; cdr3_aa: CAISGDSFYGYTF
j_call: TRBJ1-5; clone_size: -; v_call: TRBV5-8; d_call: -; cdr3_nt: TGTGCCAGCAGCTTGGGTTTGAAAGGGCACAAGAATCAGCCCCAGCATTTT; cdr3_aa: CASSLGLKGHKNQPQHF
j_call: TRBJ2-5; clone_size: -; v_call: TRBV5-5; d_call: -; cdr3_nt: TGTGCCAGCAGCTTGGGGTGGGGCCAAGAGACCCAGTACTTC; cdr3_aa: CASSLGWGQETQYF
j_call: TRBJ2-7; clone_size: -; v_call: TRBV30; d_call: -; cdr3_nt: TGTGCCTGGAGTGTTACAGGGCTCGAGCAGTACTTC; cdr3_aa: CAWSVTGLEQYF
j_call: TRBJ1-4; clone_size: -; v_call: TRBV27; d_call: -; cdr3_nt: TGTGCCAGCAGTTTTTTGGGGGACGGAAAACTGTTTTTT; cdr3_aa: CASSFLGDGKLFF
j_call: TRBJ1-5; clone_size: -; v_call: TRBV19; d_call: -; cdr3_nt: TGTGCCAGTAGTACCGGTCGTTCAGTGTGGGGCAATCAGCCCCAGCATTTT; cdr3_aa: CASSTGRSVWGNQPQHF
j_call: TRBJ2-2; clone_size: few; v_call: TRBV5-1; d_call: -; cdr3_nt: TGCGCCAGCAGCTTGGCCAGCAGCGGAACGAACACCGGGGAGCTGTTTTTT; cdr3_aa: CASSLASSGTNTGELFF
j_call: TRBJ1-1; clone_size: -; v_call: TRBV30; d_call: -; cdr3_nt: TGTGCCTGGACCGTCGGGGGGGGCACTGAAGCTTTCTTT; cdr3_aa: CAWTVGGGTEAFF
j_call: TRBJ1-3; clone_size: once; v_call: TRBV6-1; d_call: TRBD1; cdr3_nt: TGTGCCAGCAGTGGGCAGGGGGTAGCTGGAAACACCATATATTTT; cdr3_aa: CASSGQGVAGNTIYF
j_call: TRBJ2-7; clone_size: -; v_call: TRBV27; d_call: TRBD2; cdr3_nt: TGTGCCAGCAGTTCACGGACTAGCGGGAGCTACGAGCAGTACTTC; cdr3_aa: CASSSRTSGSYEQYF
j_call: TRBJ2-1; clone_size: -; v_call: TRBV9; d_call: TRBD1; cdr3_nt: TGTGCCAGCAGCGTATCAGGGGGTACCCTGTACAATGAGCAGTTCTTC; cdr3_aa: CASSVSGGTLYNEQFF
j_call: TRBJ2-7; clone_size: -; v_call: TRBV10-3; d_call: TRBD2; cdr3_nt: TGTGCCACCGTACCGGGACTAGCGGGACACGAGCAGTACTTC; cdr3_aa: CATVPGLAGHEQYF
j_call: TRBJ1-5; clone_size: -; v_call: TRBV18; d_call: -; cdr3_nt: TGTGCCAGCTCACAGGGGCCTAGCAATCAGCCCCAGCATTTT; cdr3_aa: CASSQGPSNQPQHF